The following is a T cell receptor (beta chain) sequence with its context. As yet, its antigen is unknown. Sequencing used immunoSEQ multiplex PCR; TCRdb keeps in-frame clones, though not all of them. The sample holds fewer than 150,000 clones; 86% are singletons and the top ten take 7.7%. This sample was included in a study of T cell responses to AZD1222 COVID-19 vaccine. Study context: The study pooled second doses at about 4 or about 12 weeks.

Germline V gene data show CDR1 as MNHEY and CDR2 as SVGAGI. V lost 2 bases and J lost 9, with 14 bases in between. The CDR3 totals 15 residues. Study-wide points: Dominant CD4 TCR responses targeted spike regions 160-218 and 743-854. It was only after the peak T cell response that any repertoires were sampled. Of the AZD1222 recipients, only 5 or 6 were seropositive at baseline.

The receptor's source is an adult in good health. Here the sequenced sample was peripheral blood, taken on day 0 of AZD1222 vaccination. The gene calls are TRBV6-5 and TRBJ1-6, with D possibly matching TRBD1 (5 bases). The CDR3 protein is CASSYGGTTGSPLHF. In nucleotides, the CDR3 is TGTGCCAGCAGTTACGGGGGGACGACGGGTTCACCCCTCCACTTT.